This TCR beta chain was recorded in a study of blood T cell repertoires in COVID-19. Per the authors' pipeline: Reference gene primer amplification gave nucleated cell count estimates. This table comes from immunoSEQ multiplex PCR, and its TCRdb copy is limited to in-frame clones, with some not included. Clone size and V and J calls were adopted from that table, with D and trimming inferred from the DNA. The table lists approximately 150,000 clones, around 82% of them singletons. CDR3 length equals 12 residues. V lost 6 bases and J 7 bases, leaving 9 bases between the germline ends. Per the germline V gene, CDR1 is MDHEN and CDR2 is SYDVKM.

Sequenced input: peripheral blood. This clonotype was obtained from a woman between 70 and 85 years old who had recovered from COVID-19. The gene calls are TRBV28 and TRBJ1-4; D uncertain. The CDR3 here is CASSASGEKLFF. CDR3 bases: TGTGCCAGCAGCGCGTCGGGTGAAAAACTGTTTTTT.